This T cell receptor beta chain was recovered during a study of blood T cell repertoires in COVID-19. Per the original data handling: The authors estimated nucleated cell counts from reference gene primer amplification. The data were produced by immunoSEQ multiplex PCR, yet TCRdb's version contains in-frame clones alone and is incomplete. Clone size and the V and J calls come from that table; the DNA yielded D and trimming. Of approximately 190,000 clones in the sample, about 88% were seen once. The receptor was isolated from a woman aged 40 to 55 who had recovered from COVID-19. What was sequenced was peripheral blood.

Written as DNA, the CDR3 is TGCGCCAGCAGCCCAACCCTGGACAGGGGAACTAATGAAAAACTGTTTTTT. This gives the protein CASSPTLDRGTNEKLFF. The chain employs TRBV4-1 and TRBJ1-4; TRBD1 matches at 9 bases. With 4 bases clipped from V and 1 base from J, the junction kept 7 bases outside the gene matches. Germline-derived CDR1 and CDR2 are MGHRA and YSYEKL. The CDR3 loop spans 17 amino acids.